This T cell receptor beta chain was identified in a study of CD8+CD57+ T cells in acquired aplastic anemia. Study-level background: DNA from sorted CD4+ and CD8+ cells averaged roughly 3.4 ug. General study findings and limits: Comparison of patients with controls identified some 29 shared CD8+ CDR3 sequences. No significant patient-versus-control difference appeared in CD8+ Simpson's diversity.

Concerning this clonotype itself: Its antigen remains unidentified.

CDR3 and TCR beta VDJ profiling relied on genomic DNA as the template. TCRdb re-called the reads through MiXCR, storing one row per CDR3 protein. The sample yields about 190,000 distinct CDR3 sequences, 64% seen once. Deletions cut 6 bases from V and 8 bases from J, with 20 bases between. The CDR3 has 15 amino acids. Germline CDR1 is WSHSY and CDR2 is SAAADI. V is TRBV10-2 and J is TRBJ2-1; D is uncertain. This TCR derives from a human donor with severe aplastic anemia or a healthy control (not recorded which). The sample taken for sequencing was sorted CD4+, CD8+, or CD8+CD57+ T cells (not recorded which) from PBMCs. The CDR3 nucleotides are TGCGCCAGCAGGTCCCCCTTTGCACTTAGGGATGAGCAGTTCTTC. Amino acids: CASRSPFALRDEQFF.